The clone carrying this TCR beta chain was counted at least ten times. These data come from a study of blood T cell repertoires in COVID-19. About the study: The samples span acute and convalescent COVID-19 from the United States, Italy and Spain.

Assay used: immunoSEQ multiplex PCR; TCRdb lists only in-frame clones, some missing. The sample carries some 150,000 clones, 70% to 85% recorded once. V trimming: 4 bases; J trimming: 10 bases; junction bases outside the gene matches: 6. Germline lookup yields CDR1 SGHRS and CDR2 YFSETQ. The CDR3 is 15 amino acids. J is TRBJ1-6 and V is TRBV5-1; 12 nucleotides match TRBD1. This receptor was obtained from a man between 50 and 59 years old who had recovered from COVID-19. Specimen: PBMCs or T cells enriched from blood (not recorded which). CDR3 DNA sequence: TGCGCCAGCAGCCCGAAAGGGACAGGGGGCTCACCCCTCCACTTT. Residues: CASSPKGTGGSPLHF.